Given below is one TCR beta chain in context. Unmatched junction bases numbered 6, after V lost 0 bases and J lost 5 bases. This CDR3 has 16 residues. From the 5' RACE reads, TCRdb called clonotypes with MiXCR, one entry per CDR3 protein. The data show tens of thousands of distinct CDR3 sequences, more than 25% seen once. Specimen: naive CD4+ T cells sorted from blood. Subset noted: naive CD4+ T cells, CD4+CD45RA+CD25-. V usage is TRBV12-3 or TRBV12-4 and J usage is TRBJ2-2; 7 nucleotides align to TRBD2. The receptor comes from a female donor with breast cancer. The CDR3 nucleotides read TGTGCCAGCAGTTTAGCGGGAGGGCCCTTAACCGGGGAGCTGTTTTTT. Protein sequence: CASSLAGGPLTGELFF.